This entry features one T cell receptor beta chain sequence. This sample is part of a study of blood T cell repertoires in COVID-19. V lost 6 bases to trimming and J lost 0 bases, with 14 bases between them. From germline, CDR1 is SNHLY and CDR2 FYNNEI. This CDR3 is built from 15 residues. The assay was immunoSEQ multiplex PCR, and TCRdb's table has in-frame clones only and misses some. Of 150,000 to 200,000 clones in the sample, approximately 84% are singletons; the top ten hold around a fifth. The chain recombines TRBV2 with TRBJ1-2; possible D gene TRBD1, 6 bases. The sample comprised peripheral blood. This clonotype originated in a woman of 80 years or more with acute or convalescent COVID-19. CDR3 protein: CASSGAGVPNYGYTF. In nucleotides, the CDR3 is TGTGCCAGCAGCGGCGCAGGGGTACCTAACTATGGCTACACCTTC.